The entry below gives a single T cell receptor (beta chain) sequence along with its context. Its matching antigen is unknown. This sample was included in a study of post-analysis software for immune sequencing data. Study-wide background: Progressive-relapsing, secondary progressive and relapsing-remitting multiple sclerosis were among the disease courses included.

Overall study results and limits: When patients were compared with controls, 4 or 5 TRBV segments were more frequent, TRBV5-6, TRBV5-1 and TRBV20-1 among them. Significantly decreased normalized Chao1 diversity was recorded for multiple sclerosis patients relative to controls. Strong co-clustering by F measure was evident for samples that had been prepared in the same batch.

With V trimmed by 5 bases and J by 9 bases, 0 bases remained unmatched. Germline CDR1 is SGHVS and CDR2 is FNYEAQ. This CDR3 region has 12 residues. Prepared libraries of TCR beta cDNA carried unique molecular identifiers. When roughly 0.9 to 10 million T cells were used, they gave some 540,000 cDNA molecules. TCRdb reanalysed the PCR reads using MiXCR and keeps one entry per CDR3 protein. In the table there are hundreds of thousands of distinct CDR3 sequences, roughly 50% of which are singletons. The sample taken for sequencing was blood. The chain joins TRBV7-6 to TRBJ2-1, with 11 positions matching TRBD1. The TCR originated in a girl aged 10 to 17 with multiple sclerosis. The CDR3 DNA reads as TGTGCCAGCAGCGGGACAGGGGGTGAGCAGTTCTTC. Amino acid sequence: CASSGTGGEQFF.